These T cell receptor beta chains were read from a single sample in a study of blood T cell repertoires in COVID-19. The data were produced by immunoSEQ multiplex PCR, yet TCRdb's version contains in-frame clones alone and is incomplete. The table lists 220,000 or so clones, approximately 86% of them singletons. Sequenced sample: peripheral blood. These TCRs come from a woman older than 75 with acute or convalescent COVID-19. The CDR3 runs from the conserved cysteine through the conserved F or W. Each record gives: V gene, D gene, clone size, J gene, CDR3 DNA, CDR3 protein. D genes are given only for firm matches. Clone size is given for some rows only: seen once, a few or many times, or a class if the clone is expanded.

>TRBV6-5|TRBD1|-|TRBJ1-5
TGTGCCAGCAATGTTAACAGGGGTTCGGAGACCCAGCATTTT
CASNVNRGSETQHF
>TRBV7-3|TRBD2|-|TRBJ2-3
TGTGCCAGCAGCATGGGACTAGCGGGGGAGGGAGATACGCAGTATTTT
CASSMGLAGEGDTQYF
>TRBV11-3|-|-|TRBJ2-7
TGTGCCAGCGAGCCCGAAGGCAGGGTCTACGAGCAGTACTTC
CASEPEGRVYEQYF
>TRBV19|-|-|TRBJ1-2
TGTGCCAGTAGCTCCGACAGCCAACTAACTAACTATGGCTACACCTTC
CASSSDSQLTNYGYTF
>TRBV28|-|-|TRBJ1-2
TGTGCCAGCAGTTTGACAGATAACTATGGCTACACCTTC
CASSLTDNYGYTF
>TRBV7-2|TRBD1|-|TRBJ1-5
TGTGCCAGCAAGGACAGGGGCAATCAGCCCCAGCATTTT
CASKDRGNQPQHF
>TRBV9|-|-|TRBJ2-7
TGTGCCAGCAGCGTAGAGGGGGGGTCGGCCCACGAGCAGTACTTC
CASSVEGGSAHEQYF
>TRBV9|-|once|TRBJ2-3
TGTGCCAGCAGCGACGGGGGATGGACAGATACGCAGTATTTT
CASSDGGWTDTQYF
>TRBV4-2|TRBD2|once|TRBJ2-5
TGTGCCAGCAGCCATGATACTAGCGGCCTACAAGAGACCCAGTACTTC
CASSHDTSGLQETQYF
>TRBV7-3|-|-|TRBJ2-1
TGTGCCAGCAGCTTTAGAGATGGCAATGAGCAGTTCTTC
CASSFRDGNEQFF
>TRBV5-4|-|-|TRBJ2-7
TGTGCCAGCAGCTTGCTTGTCGGTCACGAGCAGTACTTC
CASSLLVGHEQYF
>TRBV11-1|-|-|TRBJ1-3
TGTGCCAGCACCTGGAGGGCTTCTGGAAACACCATATATTTT
CASTWRASGNTIYF
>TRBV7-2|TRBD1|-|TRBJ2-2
TGTGCCAGCAGTTTTACCACAGGGGGCCTCACCGGGGAGCTGTTTTTT
CASSFTTGGLTGELFF
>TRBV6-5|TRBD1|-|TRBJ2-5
TGTGCCAGCAGTTACTCGGGACAGCTCCAAGAGACCCAGTACTTC
CASSYSGQLQETQYF
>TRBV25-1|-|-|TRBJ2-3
TGTGCCAGCAGTGAAGTAGCACGTGGTACGCAGTATTTT
CASSEVARGTQYF
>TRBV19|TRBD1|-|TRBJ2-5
TGTGCCAGTAGTATCTCCTCGACAGGGTACCAAGAGACCCAGTACTTC
CASSISSTGYQETQYF
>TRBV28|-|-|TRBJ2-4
TGTGCCAGCAGTTTGGGGTCAGGGATAGCCAAAAACATTCAGTACTTC
CASSLGSGIAKNIQYF
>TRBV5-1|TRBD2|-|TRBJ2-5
TGCGCCAGCAGCTGGGGGACTAGTGAGGAGACCCAGTACTTC
CASSWGTSEETQYF
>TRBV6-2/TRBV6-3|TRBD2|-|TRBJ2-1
TGTGCCAGCAGTTACACCGCCAGCGGGGGAGATGACAATGAGCAGTTCTTC
CASSYTASGGDDNEQFF
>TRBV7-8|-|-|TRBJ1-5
TGTGCCAGCAGCTTGGGCAGAAATCAGCCCCAGCATTTT
CASSLGRNQPQHF
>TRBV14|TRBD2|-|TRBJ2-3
TGTGCCAGCAGCCCGCCCTTTACTAGCGGGGAAACAGATACGCAGTATTTT
CASSPPFTSGETDTQYF
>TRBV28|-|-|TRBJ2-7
TGTGCCAGCAGTTTATTATCAGGGTCCAACTACCTGCACGAGCAGTACTTC
CASSLLSGSNYLHEQYF
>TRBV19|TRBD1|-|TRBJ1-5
TGTGCCAGTAGTGGGGACAGGGGACAGATTGGCAATCAGCCCCAGCATTTT
CASSGDRGQIGNQPQHF
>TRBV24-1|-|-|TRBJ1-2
TGTGCCACCAGTGATTCGGGCTACACCTTC
CATSDSGYTF
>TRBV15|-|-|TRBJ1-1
TGTGCCACCAGCAGAGATCGGATAGCGAACACTGAAGCTTTCTTT
CATSRDRIANTEAFF
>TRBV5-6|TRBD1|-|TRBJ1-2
TGTGCCAGCAGCTTGGGACAGGGTCCGGGTGGCTACACCTTC
CASSLGQGPGGYTF
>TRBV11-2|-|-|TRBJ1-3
TGTGCCAGCAGCTTAGAGGGCCTCCGATCCATATATTTT
CASSLEGLRSIYF
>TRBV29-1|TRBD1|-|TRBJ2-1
TGCAGCATCCTCCGGGACAGGGGGCCCAATGAGCAGTTCTTC
CSILRDRGPNEQFF
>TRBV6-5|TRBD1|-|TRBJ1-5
TGTGCCAGCAGTAAATACAGGGGAGAAGGGCAGCCCCAGCATTTT
CASSKYRGEGQPQHF
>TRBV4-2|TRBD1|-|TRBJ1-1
TGTGCCAGCAGCCAAGGGACAGGGGACCCGAACACTGAAGCTTTCTTT
CASSQGTGDPNTEAFF
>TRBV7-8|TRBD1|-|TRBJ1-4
TGTGCCAGCAGCCCCGGACAGGGCAGGACTAATGAAAAACTGTTTTTT
CASSPGQGRTNEKLFF
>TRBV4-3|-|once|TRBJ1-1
TGCGCCAGCAGTCAAGCGCCGTGGGGCGGTGGCACTGAAGCTTTCTTT
CASSQAPWGGGTEAFF
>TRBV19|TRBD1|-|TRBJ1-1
TGTGCCAGTAGTCAGGGGGCACGGGCTGAAGCTTTCTTT
CASSQGARAEAFF
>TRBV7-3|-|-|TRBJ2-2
TGTGCCAGCAGCTTTCAGGGTGCCGGGGAGCTGTTTTTT
CASSFQGAGELFF
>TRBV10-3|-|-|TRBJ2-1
TGTGCCATCAGTGCTGGCGGGGATGAGCAGTTCTTC
CAISAGGDEQFF
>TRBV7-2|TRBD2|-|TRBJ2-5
TGTGCCAGCAGCTTAGCGCTAAGAGAGCGGGGTCAAGAGACCCAGTACTTC
CASSLALRERGQETQYF
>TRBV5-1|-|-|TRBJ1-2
TGCGCCAGCAGCCCGGTAACCCCTCGAGATGGCTACACCTTC
CASSPVTPRDGYTF
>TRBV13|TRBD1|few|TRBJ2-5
TGTGCCAGCACTCCCCGGTCCGCAGGGGGCCAAGAGACCCAGTACTTC
CASTPRSAGGQETQYF
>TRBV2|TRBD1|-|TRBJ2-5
TGTGCCAGCAGTGAAGTGTTCCCGGGACAGGGGGGGGAAGAGACCCAGTACTTC
CASSEVFPGQGGEETQYF
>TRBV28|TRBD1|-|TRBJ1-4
TGTGCCAGCTCCGCCCCCGGGACAGGGGTAAGAAAACTGTTTTTT
CASSAPGTGVRKLFF
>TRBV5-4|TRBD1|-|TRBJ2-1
TGTGCCAGCACCGCCACAGGGGGGTTCTACAATGAGCAGTTCTTC
CASTATGGFYNEQFF
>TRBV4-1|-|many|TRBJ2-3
TGCGCCAGCAGCCAAGTTGGAGGGAGACTCCTGCATACGCAGTATTTT
CASSQVGGRLLHTQYF
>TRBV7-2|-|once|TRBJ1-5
TGTGCCAGCAGCTTACTTTACAGGATAACTAGCAATCAGCCCCAGCATTTT
CASSLLYRITSNQPQHF
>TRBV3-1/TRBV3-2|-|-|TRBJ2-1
TGTGCCAGCAGGCCAAGATCCGGTTCCCATTACAATGAGCAGTTCTTC
CASRPRSGSHYNEQFF
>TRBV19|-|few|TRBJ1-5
TGTGCCAGTAGTATAGTCGACAGAGCAAATCAGCCCCAGCATTTT
CASSIVDRANQPQHF
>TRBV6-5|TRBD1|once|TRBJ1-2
TGTGCCAGCAGACCTACAGGGGGAGACTATGGCTACACCTTC
CASRPTGGDYGYTF
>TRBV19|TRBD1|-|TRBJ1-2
TGTGCCAGTAGTGCCAACGACAGGGTCAATGGCTACACCTTC
CASSANDRVNGYTF
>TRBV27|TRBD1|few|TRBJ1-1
TGTGCCAGCAGGTGGGACAGGGCGACCACTGAAGCTTTCTTT
CASRWDRATTEAFF
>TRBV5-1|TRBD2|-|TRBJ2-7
TGCGCCAGCAGCCCGCCCAGGGCGGGGGGTACCTACGAGCAGTACTTC
CASSPPRAGGTYEQYF
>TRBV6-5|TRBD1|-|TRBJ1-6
TGTGCCAGCGAGGGGGCAGGGAATTCACCCCTCCACTTT
CASEGAGNSPLHF
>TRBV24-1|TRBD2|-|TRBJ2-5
TGTGCCACCAGTGATTTACTAGCGGGAGAGACCCAGTACTTC
CATSDLLAGETQYF
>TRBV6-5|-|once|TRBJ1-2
TGTGCCAGCAGTCCGCAAAATAGGGCAGGGGGCTACACCTTC
CASSPQNRAGGYTF
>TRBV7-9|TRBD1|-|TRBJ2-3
TGTGCCAGCAGCTGGACAGGATCCACAGATACGCAGTATTTT
CASSWTGSTDTQYF
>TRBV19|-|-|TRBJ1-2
TGTGCCAGTAGACCAACAGGTGCCTATGGCTACACCTTC
CASRPTGAYGYTF
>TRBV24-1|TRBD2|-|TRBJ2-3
TGTGCCACCAGTGATTCCACGGGGGGGGTAGATACGCAGTATTTT
CATSDSTGGVDTQYF
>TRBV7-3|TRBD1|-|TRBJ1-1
TGTGCCAGCAGCTCACAGGGGGCGGAGGGCACTGAAGCTTTCTTT
CASSSQGAEGTEAFF